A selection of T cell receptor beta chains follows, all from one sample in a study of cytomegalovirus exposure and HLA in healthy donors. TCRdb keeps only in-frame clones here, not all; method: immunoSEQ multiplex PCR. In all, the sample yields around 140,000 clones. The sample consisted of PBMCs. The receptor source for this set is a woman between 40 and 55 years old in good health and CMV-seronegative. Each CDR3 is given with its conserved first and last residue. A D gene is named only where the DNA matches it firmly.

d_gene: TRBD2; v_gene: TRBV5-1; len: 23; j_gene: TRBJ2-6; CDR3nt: TGCGCCAGCAGTCCTGTACCGGGACTAGCGGGGGGGACCTTGACCTCTGGGGCCAACGTCCTGACTTTC; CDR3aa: CASSPVPGLAGGTLTSGANVLTF
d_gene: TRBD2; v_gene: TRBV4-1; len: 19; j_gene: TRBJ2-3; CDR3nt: TGCGCCAGCAGCCAAGTCCCTCCGAACCTTAGCGGGGGAACAGATACGCAGTATTTT; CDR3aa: CASSQVPPNLSGGTDTQYF
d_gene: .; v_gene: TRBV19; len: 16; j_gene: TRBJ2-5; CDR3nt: TGTGCCAGTAGTAGAACAGGGTTACTAATCCAAGAGACCCAGTACTTC; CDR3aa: CASSRTGLLIQETQYF
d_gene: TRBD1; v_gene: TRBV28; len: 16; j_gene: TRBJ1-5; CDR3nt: TGTGCCAGCAGTTTACTGGGGACAGGCAATAATCAGCCCCAGCATTTT; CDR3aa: CASSLLGTGNNQPQHF
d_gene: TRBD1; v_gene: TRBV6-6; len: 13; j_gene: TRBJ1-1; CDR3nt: TGTGCCAGCAGTCTAACCAGGGGGACTGAAGCTTTCTTT; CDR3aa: CASSLTRGTEAFF
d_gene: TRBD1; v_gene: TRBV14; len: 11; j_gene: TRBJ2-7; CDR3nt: TGTGCCAGCAGGACAGGGACCGAGCAGTACTTC; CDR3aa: CASRTGTEQYF
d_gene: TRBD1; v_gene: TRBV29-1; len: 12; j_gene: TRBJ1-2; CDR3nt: TGCAGCGTGGGGCAGGGGGTAGATGGCTACACCTTC; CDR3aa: CSVGQGVDGYTF
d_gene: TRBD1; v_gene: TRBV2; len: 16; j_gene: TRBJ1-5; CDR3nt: TGTGCCAGCAGGGTAGGGACAGGGGTTGGCAATCAGCCCCAGCATTTT; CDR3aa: CASRVGTGVGNQPQHF
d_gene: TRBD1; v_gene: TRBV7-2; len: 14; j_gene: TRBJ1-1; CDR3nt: TGTGCCAGCAGCCCACAGGGGATGAACACTGAAGCTTTCTTT; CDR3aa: CASSPQGMNTEAFF
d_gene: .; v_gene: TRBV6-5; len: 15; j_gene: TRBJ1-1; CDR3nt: TGTGCCAGCAGTCTCGGCGGTGGAGTACACACTGAAGCTTTCTTT; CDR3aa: CASSLGGGVHTEAFF